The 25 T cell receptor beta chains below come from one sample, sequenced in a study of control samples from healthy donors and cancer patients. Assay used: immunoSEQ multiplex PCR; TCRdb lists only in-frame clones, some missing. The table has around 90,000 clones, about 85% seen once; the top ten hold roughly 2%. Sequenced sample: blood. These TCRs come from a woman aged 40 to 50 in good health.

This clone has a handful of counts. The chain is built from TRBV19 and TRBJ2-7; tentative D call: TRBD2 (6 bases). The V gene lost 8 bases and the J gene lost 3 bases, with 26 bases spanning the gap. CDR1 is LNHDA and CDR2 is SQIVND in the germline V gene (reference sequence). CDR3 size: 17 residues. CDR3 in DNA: TGTGCCAGTGCTATAGGAGGGGCTAGTCCGTTACTCTACGAGCAGTACTTC. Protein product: CASAIGGASPLLYEQYF.

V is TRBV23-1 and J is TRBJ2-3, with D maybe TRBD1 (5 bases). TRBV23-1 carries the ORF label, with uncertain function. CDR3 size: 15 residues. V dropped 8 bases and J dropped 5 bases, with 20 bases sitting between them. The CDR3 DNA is TGCGCCAGCTTCCCGGTCCAGGGAAGGAAAGATACGCAGTATTTT. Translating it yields CASFPVQGRKDTQYF.

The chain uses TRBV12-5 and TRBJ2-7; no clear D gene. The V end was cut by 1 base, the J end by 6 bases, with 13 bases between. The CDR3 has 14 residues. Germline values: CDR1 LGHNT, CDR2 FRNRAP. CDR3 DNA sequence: TGTGCTAGTGGTTTGGGAGTGGGTAGTGGCGAGCAGTACTTC. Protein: CASGLGVGSGEQYF.

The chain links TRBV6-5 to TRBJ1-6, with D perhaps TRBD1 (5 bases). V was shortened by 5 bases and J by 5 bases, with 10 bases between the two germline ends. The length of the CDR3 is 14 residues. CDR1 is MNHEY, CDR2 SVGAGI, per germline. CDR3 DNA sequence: TGTGCCAGCAGTACTGACAGCAATAATTCACCCCTCCACTTT. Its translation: CASSTDSNNSPLHF.

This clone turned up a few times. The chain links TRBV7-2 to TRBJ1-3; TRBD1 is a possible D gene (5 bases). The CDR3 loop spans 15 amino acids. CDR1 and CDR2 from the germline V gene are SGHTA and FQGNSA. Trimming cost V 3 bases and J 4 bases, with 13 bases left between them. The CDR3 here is CASSLGPLGGNTIYF. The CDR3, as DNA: TGTGCCAGCAGCTTGGGACCTTTAGGAGGAAACACCATATATTTT.

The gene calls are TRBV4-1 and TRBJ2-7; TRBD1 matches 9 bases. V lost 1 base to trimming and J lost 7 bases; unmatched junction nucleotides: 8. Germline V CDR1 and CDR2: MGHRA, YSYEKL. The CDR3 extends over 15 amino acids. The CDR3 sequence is CASSQGTGAIWEQYF. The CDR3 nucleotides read TGCGCCAGCAGCCAAGGGACAGGGGCTATTTGGGAGCAGTACTTC.

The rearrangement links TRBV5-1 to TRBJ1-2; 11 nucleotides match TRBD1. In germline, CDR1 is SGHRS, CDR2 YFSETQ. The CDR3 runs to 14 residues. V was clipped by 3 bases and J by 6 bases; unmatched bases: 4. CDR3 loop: CASSSGTGGHGYTF. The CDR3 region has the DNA TGCGCCAGCAGCTCCGGGACAGGGGGACATGGCTACACCTTC.

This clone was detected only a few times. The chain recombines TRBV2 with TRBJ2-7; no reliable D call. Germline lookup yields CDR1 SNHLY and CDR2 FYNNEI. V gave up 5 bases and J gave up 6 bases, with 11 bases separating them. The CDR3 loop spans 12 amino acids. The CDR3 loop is CASSHPPGEQYF. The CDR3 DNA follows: TGTGCCAGCAGTCACCCCCCAGGCGAGCAGTACTTC.

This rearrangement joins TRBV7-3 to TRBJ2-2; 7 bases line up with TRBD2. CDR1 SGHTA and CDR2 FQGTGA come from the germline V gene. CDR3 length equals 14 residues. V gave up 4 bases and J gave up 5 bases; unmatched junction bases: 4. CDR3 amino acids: CASSSAGWTGELFF. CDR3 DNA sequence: TGTGCCAGCAGCTCAGCGGGGTGGACCGGGGAGCTGTTTTTT.

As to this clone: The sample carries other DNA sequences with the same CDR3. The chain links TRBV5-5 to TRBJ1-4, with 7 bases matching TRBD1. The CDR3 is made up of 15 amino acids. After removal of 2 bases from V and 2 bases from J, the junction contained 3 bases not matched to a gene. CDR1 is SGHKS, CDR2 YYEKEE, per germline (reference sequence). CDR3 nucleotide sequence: TGTGCCAGCAGCTTTTCGGGACAGACTAATGAAAAACTGTTTTTT. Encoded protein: CASSFSGQTNEKLFF.

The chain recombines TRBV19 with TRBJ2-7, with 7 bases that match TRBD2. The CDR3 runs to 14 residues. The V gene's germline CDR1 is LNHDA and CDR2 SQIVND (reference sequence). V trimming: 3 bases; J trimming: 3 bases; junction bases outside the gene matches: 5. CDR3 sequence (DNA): TGTGCCAGTAGTATGCGCCGGGGGGACTACGAGCAGTACTTC. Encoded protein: CASSMRRGDYEQYF.

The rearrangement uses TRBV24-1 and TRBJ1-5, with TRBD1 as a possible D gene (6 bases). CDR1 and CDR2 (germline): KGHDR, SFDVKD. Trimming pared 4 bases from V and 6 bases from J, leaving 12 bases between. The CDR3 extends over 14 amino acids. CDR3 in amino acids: CATSEQGGGQPQHF. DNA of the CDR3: TGTGCCACCAGTGAGCAGGGAGGGGGTCAGCCCCAGCATTTT.

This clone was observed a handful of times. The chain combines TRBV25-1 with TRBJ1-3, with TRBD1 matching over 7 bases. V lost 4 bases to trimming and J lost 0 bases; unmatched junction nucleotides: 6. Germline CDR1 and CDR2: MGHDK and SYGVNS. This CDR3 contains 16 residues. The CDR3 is CASSGGTVTSGNTIYF. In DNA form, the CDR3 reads TGTGCCAGCAGTGGAGGGACAGTCACCTCTGGAAACACCATATATTTT.

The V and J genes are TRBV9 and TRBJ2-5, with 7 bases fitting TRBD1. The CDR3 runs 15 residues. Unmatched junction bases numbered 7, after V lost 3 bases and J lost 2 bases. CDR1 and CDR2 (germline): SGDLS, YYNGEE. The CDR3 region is CASSDPGQDQETQYF. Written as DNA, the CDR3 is TGTGCCAGCAGCGACCCCGGACAGGATCAAGAGACCCAGTACTTC.

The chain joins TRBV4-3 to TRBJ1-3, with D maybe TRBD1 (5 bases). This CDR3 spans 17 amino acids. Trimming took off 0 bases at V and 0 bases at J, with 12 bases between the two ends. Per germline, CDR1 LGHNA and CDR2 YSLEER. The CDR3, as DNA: TGCGCCAGCAGCCAAGACAGGGCCAGACTCTCTGGAAACACCATATATTTT. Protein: CASSQDRARLSGNTIYF.

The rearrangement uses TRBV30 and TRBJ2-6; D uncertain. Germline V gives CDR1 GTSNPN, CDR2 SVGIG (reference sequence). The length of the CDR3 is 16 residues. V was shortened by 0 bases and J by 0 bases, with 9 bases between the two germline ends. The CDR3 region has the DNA TGTGCCTGGAGTGTTGCCGGAATCTCTGGGGCCAACGTCCTGACTTTC. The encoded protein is CAWSVAGISGANVLTF. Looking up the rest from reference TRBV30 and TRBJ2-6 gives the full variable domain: SQTIHQWPATLVQPVGSPLSLECTVEGTSNPNLYWYRQAAGRGLQLLFYSVGIGQISSEVPQNLSASRPQDRQFILSSKKLLLSDSGFYLCAWSVAGISGANVLTFGAGSRLTVL.

The CDR3, as DNA: TGTGCCAGCAGTGTGGTAAGCAATCAGCCCCAGCATTTT. Translation gives CASSVVSNQPQHF. The V gene is TRBV2, the J gene TRBJ1-5; no reliable D call. Trimming took off 4 bases at V and 1 base at J, with 5 bases between the two ends. This CDR3 comprises 13 residues. Germline V gene data show CDR1 as SNHLY and CDR2 as FYNNEI.

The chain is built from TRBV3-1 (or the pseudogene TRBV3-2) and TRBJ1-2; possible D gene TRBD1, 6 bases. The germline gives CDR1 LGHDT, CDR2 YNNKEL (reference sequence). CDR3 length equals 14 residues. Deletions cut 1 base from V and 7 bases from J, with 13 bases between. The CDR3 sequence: CASSQGLGGLGYTF. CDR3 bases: TGTGCCAGCAGCCAAGGTCTGGGGGGCCTTGGCTACACCTTC.

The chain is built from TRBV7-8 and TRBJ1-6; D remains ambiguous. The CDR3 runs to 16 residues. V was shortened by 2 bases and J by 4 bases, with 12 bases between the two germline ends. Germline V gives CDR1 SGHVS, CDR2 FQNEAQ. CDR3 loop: CASSLIGGAYNSPLHF. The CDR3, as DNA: TGTGCCAGCAGCTTAATCGGCGGCGCTTATAATTCACCCCTCCACTTT.

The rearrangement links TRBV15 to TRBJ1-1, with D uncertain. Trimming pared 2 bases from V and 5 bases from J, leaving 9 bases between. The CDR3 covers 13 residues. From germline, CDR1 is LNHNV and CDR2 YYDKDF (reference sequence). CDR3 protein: CATSRYTETEAFF. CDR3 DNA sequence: TGTGCCACCAGCAGATATACTGAAACTGAAGCTTTCTTT.

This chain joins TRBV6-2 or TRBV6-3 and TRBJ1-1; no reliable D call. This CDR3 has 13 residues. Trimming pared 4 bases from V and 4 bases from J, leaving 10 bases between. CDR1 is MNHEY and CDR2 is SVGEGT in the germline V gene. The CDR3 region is CASSSVPGTEAFF. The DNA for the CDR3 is TGTGCCAGCAGTTCGGTTCCGGGCACTGAAGCTTTCTTT.

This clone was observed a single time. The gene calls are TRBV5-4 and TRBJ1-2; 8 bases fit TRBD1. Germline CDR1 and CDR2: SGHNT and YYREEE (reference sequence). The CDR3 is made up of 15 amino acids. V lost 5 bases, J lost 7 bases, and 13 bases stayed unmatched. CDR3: CASRRARTGHGGYTF. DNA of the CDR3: TGTGCCAGCAGGAGGGCCAGGACAGGGCATGGTGGCTACACCTTC.

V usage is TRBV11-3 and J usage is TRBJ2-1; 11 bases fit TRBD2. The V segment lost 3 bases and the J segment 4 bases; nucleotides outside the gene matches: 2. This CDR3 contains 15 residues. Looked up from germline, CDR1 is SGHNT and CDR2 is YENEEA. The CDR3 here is CASSFSSGGYNEQFF. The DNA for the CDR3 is TGTGCCAGCAGCTTTTCTAGCGGGGGGTACAATGAGCAGTTCTTC.

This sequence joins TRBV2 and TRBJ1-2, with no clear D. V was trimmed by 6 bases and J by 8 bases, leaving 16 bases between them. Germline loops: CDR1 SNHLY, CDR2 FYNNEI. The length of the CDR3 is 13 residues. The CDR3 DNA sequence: TGTGCCAGCAGACGGCAGCAGCGGCACGGCTACACCTTC. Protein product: CASRRQQRHGYTF.

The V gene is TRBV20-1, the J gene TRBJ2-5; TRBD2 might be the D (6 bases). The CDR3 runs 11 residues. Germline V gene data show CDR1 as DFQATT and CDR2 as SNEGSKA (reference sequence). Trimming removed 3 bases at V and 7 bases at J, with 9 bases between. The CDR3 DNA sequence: TGCAGTGCTAGCGAGGAGGGGACCCAGTACTTC. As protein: CSASEEGTQYF.